The rows below give T cell receptor beta chains drawn from one sample of a study of blood T cell repertoires in COVID-19. Clones were read by immunoSEQ multiplex PCR, and TCRdb kept only the in-frame ones, dropping some. Among about 230,000 clones listed, about four fifths were seen once. Input material: peripheral blood. These receptors were obtained from a woman at least 80 years old with COVID-19, enrolled during active disease. The CDR3 runs from the conserved cysteine through the conserved F or W. The order of the fields is clone size, D gene, V gene, J gene, CDR3 DNA, CDR3 protein. D genes are given only for firm matches. Some rows mark clone size as missing; the rest say once, few, many or name a class of expanded clone.

>NA|TRBD2|TRBV5-4|TRBJ2-2
TGTGCCAGCAGCTTAGATGGCGGGAGCGGCGGGGAGCTGTTTTTT
CASSLDGGSGGELFF
>NA|NA|TRBV19|TRBJ1-2
TGTGCCAGTAGTATAGGGCCAGTCAGCTATGGCTACACCTTC
CASSIGPVSYGYTF
>NA|TRBD1|TRBV11-2|TRBJ1-2
TGTGCCAGCAGCTTTTCGGGGACAGGGACTTTCTATGGCTACACCTTC
CASSFSGTGTFYGYTF
>few|NA|TRBV15|TRBJ2-5
TGTGCCACCAGCAGAGAGGCGGCAGGGGCCGGAAAGACCCAGTACTTC
CATSREAAGAGKTQYF
>once|TRBD1|TRBV30|TRBJ1-1
TGTGCCTGGAGTACTAAGGGGGCGGGGAACACTGAAGCTTTCTTT
CAWSTKGAGNTEAFF
>NA|NA|TRBV7-3|TRBJ1-1
TGTGCCAGCAGCTTAACCCAGGGTGGGGTGAACACTGAAGCTTTCTTT
CASSLTQGGVNTEAFF
>NA|NA|TRBV12-3/TRBV12-4|TRBJ2-7
TGTGCCAGCAGTTTAGGAGTCGGCGAGCAGTACTTC
CASSLGVGEQYF
>NA|TRBD1|TRBV29-1|TRBJ1-1
TGCAGCGTTGAACGATATGAGGGGGCGAATGGTGAAGCTTTCTTT
CSVERYEGANGEAFF
>few|NA|TRBV30|TRBJ1-2
TGTGCCTTCAGGGGTTATGGCTACACCTTC
CAFRGYGYTF
>NA|NA|TRBV18|TRBJ1-1
TGTGCCAGCTCACCGGTTCGGTCCAGGGGTTCTGAGAACACTGAAGCTTTCTTT
CASSPVRSRGSENTEAFF
>NA|NA|TRBV11-2|TRBJ1-4
TGTGCCAGCAGCTCTACAGGGCCCGACAATGAAAAACTGTTTTTT
CASSSTGPDNEKLFF
>NA|NA|TRBV2|TRBJ1-2
TGTGCCAGCATCGGGACGGACAGCCCAAATTATGGCTACACCTTC
CASIGTDSPNYGYTF
>NA|TRBD1|TRBV2|TRBJ2-7
TGTGCCAGCAGTCTACGAACCGGGACAGGGATTTACGAGCAGTACTTC
CASSLRTGTGIYEQYF
>NA|NA|TRBV4-3|TRBJ2-1
TGCGCCAGCAGCCAAGCTAAACCTATGAGCGAGCAGTTCTTC
CASSQAKPMSEQFF
>NA|NA|TRBV4-1|TRBJ1-6
TGCGCCAGCAGCCAGCTACTGGACAGTAGCCGATCACCCCTCCACTTT
CASSQLLDSSRSPLHF
>NA|NA|TRBV10-3|TRBJ1-1
TGTGCCATCAGTGTGTTCAGGGTAAGTTCTTTCTTT
CAISVFRVSSFF
>once|NA|TRBV9|TRBJ1-4
TGTGCCAGCAGCGTGGGCCCCGACGCAGAAAAACTGTTTTTT
CASSVGPDAEKLFF
>NA|NA|TRBV18|TRBJ2-7
TGTGCCAGCTCCCTTGGTCGGTCCTACGAGCAGTACTTC
CASSLGRSYEQYF
>once|TRBD1|TRBV9|TRBJ1-1
TGTGCCAGCAGCCCTACAGGGGGCACTGAAGCTTTCTTT
CASSPTGGTEAFF
>NA|NA|TRBV6-2/TRBV6-3|TRBJ2-7
TGTGCCAGCAGTTACTCGGTAAACAACTACGAGCAGTACTTC
CASSYSVNNYEQYF
>NA|NA|TRBV7-9|TRBJ1-3
TGTGCCAGCAGCTTACTTCCCGGCTCTGGAAACACCATATATTTT
CASSLLPGSGNTIYF
>NA|NA|TRBV7-3|TRBJ1-5
TGTGCCAGCAGTCCCGTCAATCAGCCCCAGCATTTT
CASSPVNQPQHF
>once|NA|TRBV11-2|TRBJ2-7
TGTGCCAGCAGCCCGTCCCGCTACGAGCAGTACTTC
CASSPSRYEQYF
>once|NA|TRBV5-4|TRBJ1-2
TGTGCCAGCAGCATACAAACCGGGACACCCGATAGAAACTATGGCTACACCTTC
CASSIQTGTPDRNYGYTF
>NA|NA|TRBV19|TRBJ1-5
TGTGCCAGTAGTATAGCTTTTCGTCGCAGGGCCAATCAGCCCCAGCATTTT
CASSIAFRRRANQPQHF
>once|NA|TRBV19|TRBJ2-7
TGTGCCAGTAGTTCCCCCGGGGCCTACGAGCAGTACTTC
CASSSPGAYEQYF
>NA|TRBD2|TRBV3-1/TRBV3-2|TRBJ2-7
TGTGCCAGCAGCCGGCTAGCGGGAGAGCTTCTACACGAGCAGTACTTC
CASSRLAGELLHEQYF
>few|TRBD1|TRBV19|TRBJ1-5
TGTGCCAGTAGGGGAACAGGACAGGGCAATCAGCCCCAGCATTTT
CASRGTGQGNQPQHF
>NA|NA|TRBV4-3|TRBJ2-5
TGCGCCAGCAGCCAAGTCGGGAACCAAGAGACCCAGTACTTC
CASSQVGNQETQYF
>NA|TRBD1|TRBV6-5|TRBJ2-1
TGTGCCAGCAGTTACTCGAGCAGGGGGTATGAGCAGTTCTTC
CASSYSSRGYEQFF
>NA|NA|TRBV6-5|TRBJ2-2
TGTGCCAGCAGGGCCACGTCCTACACCGGGGAGCTGTTTTTT
CASRATSYTGELFF
>NA|TRBD2|TRBV9|TRBJ2-1
TGTGCCAGCAGCGCTGCGGGACTAGCCTACAATGAGCAGTTCTTC
CASSAAGLAYNEQFF
>NA|TRBD1|TRBV4-2|TRBJ1-3
TGTGCCAGCAGCCACCTGAGACAGGGACGCTCTGGAAACACCATATATTTT
CASSHLRQGRSGNTIYF
>NA|TRBD2|TRBV3-1/TRBV3-2|TRBJ2-3
TGTGCCAGCAGCCAAGCGGGGGGGCCCTCAGATACGCAGTATTTT
CASSQAGGPSDTQYF
>NA|NA|TRBV27|TRBJ1-2
TGTGCCAGCAGTTTAAACGGGGGTCCCTATGGCTACACCTTC
CASSLNGGPYGYTF
>NA|NA|TRBV21-1|TRBJ1-1
TGTGCCAGCAGCCCTCACCCATTTCCGGGACAGGGATGGACTGAAGCTTTCTTT
CASSPHPFPGQGWTEAFF
>NA|NA|TRBV2|TRBJ1-5
TGTGCCAGCAGGAGGGGAGGGGTTATCAATCAGCCCCAGCATTTT
CASRRGGVINQPQHF
>NA|TRBD1|TRBV19|TRBJ1-5
TGTGCCAGTAGTAGCCGGGGACAGAAAAGGGAAGGCAATCAGCCCCAGCATTTT
CASSSRGQKREGNQPQHF
>NA|NA|TRBV14|TRBJ2-1
TGTGCCAGCAGCCGAGCGGTGGGCTCCTACAATGAGCAGTTCTTC
CASSRAVGSYNEQFF
>NA|TRBD1|TRBV5-6|TRBJ1-4
TGTGCCAGCAGCCCGCTCCGGGACAGAAACAATGAAAAACTGTTTTTT
CASSPLRDRNNEKLFF
>NA|NA|TRBV19|TRBJ1-5
TGTGCCAGTAGTATGGCCGTTAATAGCAATCAGCCCCAGCATTTT
CASSMAVNSNQPQHF
>NA|TRBD2|TRBV4-2|TRBJ2-1
TGTGCCAGCAGCCAAGATCGGGCGGGAGGGCCGAAAAATGAGCAGTTCTTC
CASSQDRAGGPKNEQFF
>few|NA|TRBV6-5|TRBJ1-1
TGTGCCACTTTTGGACTGCCGAACACTGAAGCTTTCTTT
CATFGLPNTEAFF